The clone carrying this TCR beta chain was observed a handful of times. This sample was taken from a study of T cells in Graves' hyperthyroidism and ophthalmopathy. The investigators amplified TCR beta CDR3 regions from RNA transcripts. The HTBI primer set served for first-round RT-PCR of the TCR CDR3. TCRdb itself ran the multiplex PCR reads through MiXCR, one entry per CDR3 protein. The sample has almost 600,000 distinct CDR3 sequences, approximately 14% seen once. This CDR3 contains 12 residues. V was clipped by 3 bases and J by 6 bases, with 9 bases between them. CDR1 SGDLS and CDR2 YYNGEE come from the germline V gene. The authors obtained PBMCs from around 11 ml of fresh peripheral blood.

This TCR was sampled from a woman in her 30s with Graves' hyperthyroidism that later progressed to Graves' ophthalmopathy. Material: blood. This sequence joins TRBV9 and TRBJ1-2; D is perhaps TRBD1 (5 bases). The CDR3 is CASSERGDGYTF. CDR3 DNA: TGTGCCAGCAGCGAAAGAGGGGATGGCTACACCTTC.